This T cell receptor (beta chain) was found in a study of shared clonotypes between healthy human individuals. Comments on this clone: Its antigen remains unknown.

As defined, naive CD8 cells were CD45RO-negative and positively selected for CCR7, with terminally differentiated effector memory CD45RA+ cells excluded. The material for each subset, its genomic DNA, was split evenly across several immunoSEQ plates. Clones were sequenced by immunoSEQ multiplex PCR, and TCRdb holds only the in-frame ones, with some missing. The table has around 2.1 million clones, about 92% seen once; the top ten hold more than 1.5%. General study findings and limits: Large sequencing depth failed to make sorted-subset sequencing complete, rarefaction showed. Larger estimated richness was generally seen in naive subsets than in memory subsets. For naive CD4 cells, roughly 5.5% of clonotypes were shared across a handful of donors.

The CDR3 covers 11 residues. The germline gives CDR1 MDHEN, CDR2 SYDVKM. Deletions cut 9 bases from V and 1 base from J, with 6 bases between. The V call is TRBV28, the J call TRBJ1-1; no reliable D call. Sequencing was done on a sample of naive CD8+ T cells from PBMCs. This sequence was found in a young man in good health. Some clones in this sample may be carry-over from other donors' samples. CDR3 sequence reads: CASQENTEAFF. The DNA for the CDR3 is TGTGCCAGTCAGGAGAACACTGAAGCTTTCTTT.